The 8 T cell receptor beta chains presented below share a single source sample, sequenced in a study of OX40 agonist ivuxolimab in advanced cancers. The method was immunoSEQ multiplex PCR; TCRdb's version includes in-frame clones alone and lacks a portion of them. The data hold around 46,000 clones, with about 74% observed a single time. The sequences come from CD4+ or CD8+ T cells sorted from blood, collected in a trial of the OX40 agonist ivuxolimab. These receptor sequences come from an adult with an advanced solid tumor such as melanoma, head and neck, liver or kidney cancer.

This clone occurred a few times. This rearrangement joins TRBV5-1 to TRBJ2-7; 12 bases match TRBD1. Germline values: CDR1 SGHRS, CDR2 YFSETQ. V dropped 4 bases and J dropped 5; count of bases not matched to a gene: 4. The CDR3 is 14 amino acids. The chain's CDR3 is CASSRGTGGDEQYF. The CDR3 DNA reads TGCGCCAGCAGCCGTGGGACAGGGGGCGACGAGCAGTACTTC.

The chain joins TRBV6-5 to TRBJ1-2; D not resolved. Trimming left V 8 bases short and J 8 bases short, with 12 bases between. Per germline, CDR1 MNHEY and CDR2 SVGAGI. The CDR3 loop spans 11 amino acids. The DNA for the CDR3 is TGTGCCAGCCTAGGTTCGGACGGCTACACCTTC. Its protein is CASLGSDGYTF.

The chain recombines TRBV14 with TRBJ2-7; no firm D call. Germline CDR1 SGHDN, CDR2 FVKESK. The V gene lost 0 bases and the J gene lost 0 bases, with 15 bases spanning the gap. This CDR3 spans 17 amino acids. The CDR3: CASSQDPLGRSSYEQYF. In nucleotides, the CDR3 is TGTGCCAGCAGCCAAGACCCTTTAGGACGGAGCTCCTACGAGCAGTACTTC.

The chain employs TRBV5-8 and TRBJ2-7, with 7 nucleotides matching TRBD2. J gave up 2 bases and V 3 bases, and 5 bases lay outside the gene matches. Germline V gene sequence: CDR1 SGHTS, CDR2 YDEGEE. The length of the CDR3 is 14 residues. The CDR3 nucleotides read TGTGCCAGCAGCTCTGGGGGGGTCGCCTACGAGCAGTACTTC. This codes for CASSSGGVAYEQYF.

The rearrangement links TRBV18 to TRBJ2-1; D not certain. CDR3 size: 13 residues. V lost 4 bases to trimming and J lost 8 bases, with 12 bases between them. Germline V lookup: CDR1 KGHSH, CDR2 LQKENI. The CDR3 loop reads CASSRYPLDEQFF. In DNA form, the CDR3 reads TGTGCCAGCTCACGATACCCGTTGGATGAGCAGTTCTTC.

V usage is TRBV5-1 and J usage is TRBJ2-2, with D unresolved. This CDR3 is built from 15 residues. Germline CDR1 is SGHRS and CDR2 is YFSETQ. Deletions cut 0 bases from V and 6 bases from J, with 12 bases between. The CDR3 region is CASSLASAVPGELFF. DNA for the CDR3: TGCGCCAGCAGCTTGGCATCTGCGGTCCCCGGGGAGCTGTTTTTT. Looking up the rest from reference TRBV5-1 and TRBJ2-2 gives the full variable domain: KAGVTQTPRYLIKTRGQQVTLSCSPISGHRSVSWYQQTPGQGLQFLFEYFSETQRNKGNFPGRFSGRQFSNSRSEMNVSTLELGDSALYLCASSLASAVPGELFFGEGSRLTVL.

This clone has only a few counts. The gene calls are TRBV6-6 and TRBJ2-3; no clear D gene. The CDR3 extends over 11 amino acids. Trimming pared 0 bases from V and 6 bases from J, leaving 1 base between. Germline CDR1 MNHNY, CDR2 SVGAGI (reference sequence). The CDR3 DNA sequence: TGTGCCAGCAGTTACTCTGATACGCAGTATTTT. Residues: CASSYSDTQYF.

The J gene is TRBJ2-3, the V gene TRBV27, with 9 bases fitting TRBD2. Germline CDR1 MNHEY, CDR2 SMNVEV (reference sequence). The CDR3 consists of 15 residues. J lost 6 bases, V lost 3 bases, and 7 bases had no gene match. CDR3 coding DNA: TGTGCCAGCAGTTTCTCTAGCGGGATAGAGGATACGCAGTATTTT. This codes for CASSFSSGIEDTQYF.